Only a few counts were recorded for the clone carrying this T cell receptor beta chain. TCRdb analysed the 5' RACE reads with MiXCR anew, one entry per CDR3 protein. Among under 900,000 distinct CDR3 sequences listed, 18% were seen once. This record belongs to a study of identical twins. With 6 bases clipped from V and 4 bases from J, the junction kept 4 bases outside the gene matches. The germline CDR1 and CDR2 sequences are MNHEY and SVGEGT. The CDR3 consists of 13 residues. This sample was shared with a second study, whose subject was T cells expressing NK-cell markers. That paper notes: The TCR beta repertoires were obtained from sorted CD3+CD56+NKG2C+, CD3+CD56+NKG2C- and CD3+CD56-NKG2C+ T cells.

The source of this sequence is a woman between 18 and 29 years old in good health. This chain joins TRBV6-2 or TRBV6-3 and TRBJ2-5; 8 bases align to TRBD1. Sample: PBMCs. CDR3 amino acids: CASRTTGGETQYF. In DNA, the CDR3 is TGTGCCAGCAGAACTACAGGGGGAGAGACCCAGTACTTC.